This paragraph covers one TCR beta chain sequence. The target antigen is unknown. The sample is drawn from a study of memory CD4+ T cells and cytomegalovirus serostatus. General observations from the study: The CMV-associated TCR signature appears largely within the CD4+ memory repertoire. Of under 200 reported CMV TCRbeta sequences, under 80 were found in memory CD4+ repertoires.

Single viable CD3+CD4+CD8-CD45RO+ cells were sorted as the memory CD4+ T cells. Total CD4+ T cells were enriched by CD4 positive selection. Sequencing was performed with immunoSEQ multiplex PCR; in TCRdb, only in-frame clones are kept and a portion is missing. The sample yields fewer than 40,000 clones, 70% to 85% seen once. The CDR3 consists of 14 residues. Trimming took 0 bases from V and 8 from J, leaving 13 bases between them. Per the germline V gene, CDR1 is LNHNV and CDR2 is YYDKDF (reference sequence). This chain links TRBV15 with TRBJ1-2; unclear D gene. Sequenced: memory CD4+ T cells from blood. This TCR was recovered from an adult in good health and CMV-seropositive. The CDR3 DNA sequence: TGTGCCACCAGCAGAGATAGAGGGTTTCGGGGCTACACCTTC. It encodes CATSRDRGFRGYTF.